The source of this T cell receptor beta chain is a study of beta chain features in type 1 diabetes. In the study overall: Similarity in age, gender and cell yields was seen between patients and healthy donors. Notes on the study in general: In patients and controls equally, PCR might favor templates that are shorter. In all four CD4+ subsets, TCRB CDR3 length was significantly, moderately reduced in type 1 diabetes.

Details on this clone: The antigen remains unidentified.

Per germline, CDR1 GTSNPN and CDR2 SVGIG (reference sequence). Trimming at V came to 0 bases and at J to 1 base, leaving 14 bases not matched to a gene. CDR3 size: 18 residues. Expressed TCRB transcripts were sequenced because the entire RNA isolate underwent reverse transcription. Only in-frame clones appear in the TCRdb table, and some are missing; sequencing was by immunoSEQ multiplex PCR. The sample consists of 200,000 to 250,000 clones, more than 15% of them appearing once. Blood was drawn once from each donor into heparinised tubes. The draws averaged around 120 mL. Isolation of CD4+ naive, central memory, regulatory and stem cell-like memory cells was achieved by sorting via CD45RO/CCR7/CD25/CD127/CD95/CD27.

V gene TRBV30 combines with J gene TRBJ2-5; 7 nucleotides agree with TRBD2. The clonotype was recovered from a man aged 25-45 years with type 1 diabetes. Sequences were obtained from naive CD4+ T cells from blood. The CDR3: CAWSVGRVRPSPQETQYF. CDR3 nucleotides: TGTGCCTGGAGTGTGGGGAGGGTGCGCCCATCGCCCCAAGAGACCCAGTACTTC.